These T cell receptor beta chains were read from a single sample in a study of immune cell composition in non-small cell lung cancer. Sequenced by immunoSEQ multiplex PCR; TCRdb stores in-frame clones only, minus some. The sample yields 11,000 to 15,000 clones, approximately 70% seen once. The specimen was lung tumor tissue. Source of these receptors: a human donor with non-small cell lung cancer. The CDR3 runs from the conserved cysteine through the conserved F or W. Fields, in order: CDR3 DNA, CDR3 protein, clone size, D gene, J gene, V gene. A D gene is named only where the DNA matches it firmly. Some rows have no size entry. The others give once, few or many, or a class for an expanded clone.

DNA: TGTGCCAGCAGCTTGGTCGGGGGGACCATATATTTT; CDR3: CASSLVGGTIYF; size: .; D: .; J: TRBJ1-3; V: TRBV5-4
DNA: TGTGCCAGCAGCTTTAGCGGGGCGAGCTACAATGAGCAGTTCTTC; CDR3: CASSFSGASYNEQFF; size: .; D: TRBD2; J: TRBJ2-1; V: TRBV6-1
DNA: TGTGCCAGCAGTCCGCAACAGAGGGATAAGAACACTGAAGCTTTCTTT; CDR3: CASSPQQRDKNTEAFF; size: .; D: .; J: TRBJ1-1; V: TRBV27
DNA: TGTGCCACCAGCCCTAGTTCTGATACGCAGTATTTT; CDR3: CATSPSSDTQYF; size: .; D: .; J: TRBJ2-3; V: TRBV15
DNA: TGCGCCAGCAGCCAAGGACTTGGAGAGACCCAGTACTTC; CDR3: CASSQGLGETQYF; size: .; D: .; J: TRBJ2-5; V: TRBV4-1
DNA: TGTGCCAGCAGTCAATATAGCGGGGGAGGCACAGATACGCAGTATTTT; CDR3: CASSQYSGGGTDTQYF; size: .; D: TRBD2; J: TRBJ2-3; V: TRBV7-2
DNA: TGCGCCAGCAGCCAAGTAGCTCGGCGGGAGAACGAGCAGTACTTC; CDR3: CASSQVARRENEQYF; size: once; D: TRBD2; J: TRBJ2-7; V: TRBV4-3
DNA: TGTGCCAGCAGCCTGCAGGGGGCAACTGGAAACACCATATATTTT; CDR3: CASSLQGATGNTIYF; size: .; D: TRBD1; J: TRBJ1-3; V: TRBV7-2
DNA: TGTGCCAGCAGCCAAGGACAGGGCCACGAGCAGTACTTC; CDR3: CASSQGQGHEQYF; size: few; D: TRBD1; J: TRBJ2-7; V: TRBV7-6
DNA: TGTGCCAGTTCCTCGGGGAGAGGAACAGATACGCAGTATTTT; CDR3: CASSSGRGTDTQYF; size: .; D: .; J: TRBJ2-3; V: TRBV19
DNA: TGTGCCAGCAGCCCAAGGGGGGGAGGCTACGAGCAGTACTTC; CDR3: CASSPRGGGYEQYF; size: few; D: .; J: TRBJ2-7; V: TRBV7-9
DNA: TGTGCCAGCAGCCTACAGGGGCCCTACGAGCAGTACTTC; CDR3: CASSLQGPYEQYF; size: .; D: TRBD1; J: TRBJ2-7; V: TRBV7-9
DNA: TGTGCCAGCAAGAGCTTTAACTATGGCTACACCTTC; CDR3: CASKSFNYGYTF; size: .; D: .; J: TRBJ1-2; V: TRBV6-5
DNA: TGTGCCAGCAGCTTGGGGGACAGTCGGGTCACAGATACGCAGTATTTT; CDR3: CASSLGDSRVTDTQYF; size: .; D: TRBD1; J: TRBJ2-3; V: TRBV5-4
DNA: TGCGCCACCAGGACAGGGGACAACGGCGGGGCTGAAAAACTGTTTTTT; CDR3: CATRTGDNGGAEKLFF; size: .; D: TRBD1; J: TRBJ1-4; V: TRBV5-1
DNA: TGCGCCAGCAGCTTGGACGGGGGAAACTATGGCTACACCTTC; CDR3: CASSLDGGNYGYTF; size: .; D: .; J: TRBJ1-2; V: TRBV5-1
DNA: TGTGCCAGCAGCTTAAGGACTGGTAACTATGGCTACACCTTC; CDR3: CASSLRTGNYGYTF; size: .; D: .; J: TRBJ1-2; V: TRBV5-5
DNA: TGTGCCAGCAGCTCGGGACTAGGGAGGGTGTTTTTT; CDR3: CASSSGLGRVFF; size: few; D: TRBD2; J: TRBJ2-2; V: TRBV7-2
DNA: TGCAGCGTTGCGGGACATACCTACGAGCAGTACTTC; CDR3: CSVAGHTYEQYF; size: .; D: .; J: TRBJ2-7; V: TRBV29-1
DNA: TGTGCCAGCAGCTCCACAGGGTTAAGGGGCTACAATGAGCAGTTCTTC; CDR3: CASSSTGLRGYNEQFF; size: once; D: .; J: TRBJ2-1; V: TRBV7-2